This T cell receptor (beta chain) was captured in a study of T-cell reconstitution after alpha-beta-depleted transplantation in children. Researchers prepared the TCRbeta library using unique molecular identifiers, the study reports. TCRdb reprocessed the PCR reads via MiXCR and lists one record per CDR3 protein. The sample shows some 840,000 distinct CDR3 sequences, roughly 15% of them seen only once. This CDR3 region has 14 residues. Germline CDR1 is MNHEY and CDR2 is SVGAGI. V gave up 2 bases and J gave up 2 bases, with 8 bases separating them. This clonotype was detected a few times. The V and J genes are TRBV6-5 and TRBJ2-3; possible D gene TRBD2, 5 bases. Sample: PBMCs, mostly from graft donor cells, taken 360 days after TCRalphabeta/CD19-depleted stem cell transplant. This TCR was sampled from a male patient between 5 and 17 years old who had a stem cell transplant for acute lymphoblastic leukemia, so the T cells may come from the graft donor. CDR3 residues: CASSYTRDTDTQYF. CDR3 DNA sequence: TGTGCCAGCAGTTACACCCGGGACACAGATACGCAGTATTTT.